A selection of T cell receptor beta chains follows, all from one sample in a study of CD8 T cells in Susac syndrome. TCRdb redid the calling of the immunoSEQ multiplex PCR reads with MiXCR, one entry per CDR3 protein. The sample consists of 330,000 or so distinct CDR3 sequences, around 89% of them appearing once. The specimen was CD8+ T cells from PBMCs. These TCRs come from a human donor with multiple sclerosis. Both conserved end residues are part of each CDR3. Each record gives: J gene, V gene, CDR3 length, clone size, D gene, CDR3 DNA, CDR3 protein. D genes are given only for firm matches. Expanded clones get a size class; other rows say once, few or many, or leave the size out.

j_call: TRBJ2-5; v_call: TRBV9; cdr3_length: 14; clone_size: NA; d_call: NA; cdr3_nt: TGTGCCAGCAGCGTAGCTATGGGCAAGGAGACCCAGTACTTC; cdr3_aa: CASSVAMGKETQYF
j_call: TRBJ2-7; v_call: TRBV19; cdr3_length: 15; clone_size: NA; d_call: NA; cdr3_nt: TGTGCCAGTAGTATTGGTCCTTCTGGGGACCGCGAGCAGTACTTC; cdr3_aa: CASSIGPSGDREQYF
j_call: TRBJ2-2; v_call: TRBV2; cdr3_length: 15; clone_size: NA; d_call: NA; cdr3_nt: TGTGCCAGCAGTGAGTTTCAGAGTGACACCGGGGAGCTGTTTTTT; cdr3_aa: CASSEFQSDTGELFF
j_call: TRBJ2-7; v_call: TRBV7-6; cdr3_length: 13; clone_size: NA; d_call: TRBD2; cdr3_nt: TGTGCCAGCAGCGCCGGGACTAGCCGCGAGCAGTACTTC; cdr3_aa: CASSAGTSREQYF
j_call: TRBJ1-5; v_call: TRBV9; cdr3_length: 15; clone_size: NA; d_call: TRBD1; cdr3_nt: TGTGCCAGCAGCCCAGGGACAGGGGGCAGCCAGCCCCAGCATTTT; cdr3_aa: CASSPGTGGSQPQHF
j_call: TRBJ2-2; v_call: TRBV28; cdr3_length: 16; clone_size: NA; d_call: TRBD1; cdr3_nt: TGTGCCAGCAGCCCCCTGGACAGGGGAGACACCGGGGAGCTGTTTTTT; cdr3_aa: CASSPLDRGDTGELFF
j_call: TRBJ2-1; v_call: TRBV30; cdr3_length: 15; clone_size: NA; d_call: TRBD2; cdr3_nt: TGTGCCTGGACTGGAGGACTAGCGGGGGGGAATGAGCAGTTCTTC; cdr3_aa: CAWTGGLAGGNEQFF
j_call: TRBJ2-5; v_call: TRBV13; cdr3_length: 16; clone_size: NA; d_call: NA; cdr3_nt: TGTGCCAGCAGCTTTTTCCGGACTAAACAAGGGGAGACCCAGTACTTC; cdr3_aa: CASSFFRTKQGETQYF
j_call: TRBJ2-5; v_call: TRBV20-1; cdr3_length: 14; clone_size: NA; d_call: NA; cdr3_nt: TGCAGTGCTACCAAGGGACAAGAATTAGAGACCCAGTACTTC; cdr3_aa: CSATKGQELETQYF
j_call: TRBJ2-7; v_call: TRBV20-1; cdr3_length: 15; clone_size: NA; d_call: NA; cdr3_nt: TGCAGTGCTTCAACGACCGACCATAACGGAAACGAGCAGTACTTC; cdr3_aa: CSASTTDHNGNEQYF
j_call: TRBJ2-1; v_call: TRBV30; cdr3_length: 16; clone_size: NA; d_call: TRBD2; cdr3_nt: TGTGCCTGGAGCCTGTCCGGGACTAGCGGCTACAATGAGCAGTTCTTC; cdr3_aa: CAWSLSGTSGYNEQFF
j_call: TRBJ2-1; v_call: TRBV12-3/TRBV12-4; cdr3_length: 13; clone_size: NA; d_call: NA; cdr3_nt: TGTGCCAGCAGTCCCTGGGGGGCTGGGGAGCAGTTCTTC; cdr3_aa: CASSPWGAGEQFF
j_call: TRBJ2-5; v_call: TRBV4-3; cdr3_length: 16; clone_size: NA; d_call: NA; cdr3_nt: TGCGCCAGCAGCCAAGAAAGGTGGTCAGGGGAAGAGACCCAGTACTTC; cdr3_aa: CASSQERWSGEETQYF
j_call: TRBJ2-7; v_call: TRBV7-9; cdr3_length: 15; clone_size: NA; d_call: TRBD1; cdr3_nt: TGTGCCAGCAGCTTAACCAGGGGGCGAGTCGGAGAGCAGTACTTC; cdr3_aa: CASSLTRGRVGEQYF
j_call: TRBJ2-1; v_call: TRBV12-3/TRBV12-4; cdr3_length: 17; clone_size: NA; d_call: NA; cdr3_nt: TGTGCCAGCAGTCCCCCTCGGGACACCTTTCTCTACAATGAGCAGTTCTTC; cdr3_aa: CASSPPRDTFLYNEQFF
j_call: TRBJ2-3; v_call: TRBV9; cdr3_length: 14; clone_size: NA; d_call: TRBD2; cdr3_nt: TGTGCCAGCAGCGAGGGGACTATCACAGATACGCAGTATTTT; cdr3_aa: CASSEGTITDTQYF
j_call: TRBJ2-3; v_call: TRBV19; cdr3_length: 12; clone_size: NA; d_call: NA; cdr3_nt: TGTGCCAGTAGTAAAGCGGCAGATACGCAGTATTTT; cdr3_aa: CASSKAADTQYF
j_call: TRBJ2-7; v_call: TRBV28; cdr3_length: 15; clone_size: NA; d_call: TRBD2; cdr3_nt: TGTGCCAGCAGCTATACTAGCGGGGTTTCCTACGAGCAGTACTTC; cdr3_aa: CASSYTSGVSYEQYF
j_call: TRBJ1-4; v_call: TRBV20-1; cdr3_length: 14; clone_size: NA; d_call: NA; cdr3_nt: TGCAGTGCTAGAGTTCTCAGGCTCGGTGAAAAACTGTTTTTT; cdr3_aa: CSARVLRLGEKLFF
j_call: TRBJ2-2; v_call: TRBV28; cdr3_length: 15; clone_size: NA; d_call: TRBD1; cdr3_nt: TGTGCCAGCAGTCAGGGGGAGACGGACACCGGGGAGCTGTTTTTT; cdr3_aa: CASSQGETDTGELFF
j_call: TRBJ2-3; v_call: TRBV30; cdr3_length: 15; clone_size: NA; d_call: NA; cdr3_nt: TGTGCCTGGAGTGTGGGTAGTATGAGCACAGATACGCAGTATTTT; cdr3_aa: CAWSVGSMSTDTQYF
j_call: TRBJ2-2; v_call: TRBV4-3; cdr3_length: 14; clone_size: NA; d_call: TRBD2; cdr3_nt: TGCGCCAGCAGCCCGGGACTAGACACCGGGGAGCTGTTTTTT; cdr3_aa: CASSPGLDTGELFF
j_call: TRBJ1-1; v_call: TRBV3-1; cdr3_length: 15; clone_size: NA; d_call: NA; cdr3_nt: TGTGCCAGCAGCCGCTCTAGGTTGGCGAACACTGAAGCTTTCTTT; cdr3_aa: CASSRSRLANTEAFF
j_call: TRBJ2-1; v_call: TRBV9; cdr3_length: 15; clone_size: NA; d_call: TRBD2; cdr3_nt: TGTGCCAGCACGCCCGGGGACTACTCCTACAATGAGCAGTTCTTC; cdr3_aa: CASTPGDYSYNEQFF
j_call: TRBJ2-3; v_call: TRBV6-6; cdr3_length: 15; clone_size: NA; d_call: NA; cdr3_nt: TGTGCCAGCAGCAGACACGCTGGGCCGTCAGATACGCAGTATTTT; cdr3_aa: CASSRHAGPSDTQYF
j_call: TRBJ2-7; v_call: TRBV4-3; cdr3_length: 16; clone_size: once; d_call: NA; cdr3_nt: TGCGCCAGCAGTCAAGAGGTTTCTCTCCGGGCCTACGAGCAGTACTTC; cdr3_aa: CASSQEVSLRAYEQYF
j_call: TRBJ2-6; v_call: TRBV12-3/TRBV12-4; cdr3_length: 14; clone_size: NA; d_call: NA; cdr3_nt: TGTGCCAGCAGTTTAAACTCTGGGGCCAACGTCCTGACTTTC; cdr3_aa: CASSLNSGANVLTF
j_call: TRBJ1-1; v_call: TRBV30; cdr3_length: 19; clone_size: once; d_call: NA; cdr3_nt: TGTGCCTGGAGTGGGGGTCAGAGCCACACACACACAGGGAACACTGAAGCTTTCTTT; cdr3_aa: CAWSGGQSHTHTGNTEAFF
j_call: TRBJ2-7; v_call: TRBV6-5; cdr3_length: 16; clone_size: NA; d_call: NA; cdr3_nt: TGTGCCAGCAGTTCAGGGGACGGACTGAGTCCTTACGAGCAGTACTTC; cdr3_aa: CASSSGDGLSPYEQYF
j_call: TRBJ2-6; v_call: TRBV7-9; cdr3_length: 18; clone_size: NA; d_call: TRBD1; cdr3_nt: TGTGCCAGCAGCTTCCCCGGGACAGGGGGCGGTGAGGCCAACGTCCTGACTTTC; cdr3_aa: CASSFPGTGGGEANVLTF
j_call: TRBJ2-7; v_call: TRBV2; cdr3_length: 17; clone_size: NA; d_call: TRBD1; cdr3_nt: TGTGCCAGCAGTCTCACCGGGACAGGGGCGGAGTCATACGAGCAGTACTTC; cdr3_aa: CASSLTGTGAESYEQYF